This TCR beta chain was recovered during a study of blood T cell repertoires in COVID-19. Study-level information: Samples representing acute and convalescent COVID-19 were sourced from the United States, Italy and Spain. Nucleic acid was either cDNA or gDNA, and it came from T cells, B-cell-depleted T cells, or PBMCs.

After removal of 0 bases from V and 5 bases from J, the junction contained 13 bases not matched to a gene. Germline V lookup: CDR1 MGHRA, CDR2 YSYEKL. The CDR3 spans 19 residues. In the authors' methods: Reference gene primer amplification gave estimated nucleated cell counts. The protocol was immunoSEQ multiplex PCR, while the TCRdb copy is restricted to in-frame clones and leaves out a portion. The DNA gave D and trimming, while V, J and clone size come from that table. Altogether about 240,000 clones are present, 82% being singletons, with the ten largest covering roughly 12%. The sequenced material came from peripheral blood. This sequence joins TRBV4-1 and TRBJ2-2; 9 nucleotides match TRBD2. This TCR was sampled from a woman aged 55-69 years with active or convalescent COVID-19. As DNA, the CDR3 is TGCGCCAGCAGCCAAGATCCCCCGGAAGCGGGGGGTCGGACCGGGGAGCTGTTTTTT. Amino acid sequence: CASSQDPPEAGGRTGELFF.